Shown below are 24 T cell receptor beta chains from a single sample sequenced in a study of blood T cell repertoires in COVID-19. Data came from immunoSEQ multiplex PCR; TCRdb stores just in-frame clones and leaves some out. The sample includes 39,000 or so clones, around 82% of them seen just once. What was sequenced was peripheral blood. Source of these receptors: a man aged 40-49 years with active or convalescent COVID-19.

The chain joins TRBV9 to TRBJ2-3; 7 bases agree with TRBD2. V lost 4 bases, J lost 3 bases, and 8 bases stayed unmatched. The germline CDR1 and CDR2 sequences are SGDLS and YYNGEE. CDR3 length: 15 residues. The CDR3 DNA follows: TGTGCCAGCAGCACCCCCCCGGGGGGAACAGATACGCAGTATTTT. It is translated as CASSTPPGGTDTQYF.

The V gene is TRBV27, the J gene TRBJ1-1, with D possibly TRBD1 on 6 matching bases. Trimming cost V 4 bases and J 1 base, with 10 bases left between them. Germline V lookup: CDR1 MNHEY, CDR2 SMNVEV (reference sequence). The CDR3 is 14 amino acids. For the CDR3, the DNA is TGTGCCAGCAGTTATACAGGGACGAACACTGAAGCTTTCTTT. Its protein is CASSYTGTNTEAFF.

The genes are TRBV9 and TRBJ1-1; D not certain. The CDR3 is 16 amino acids. V lost 4 bases to trimming and J lost 1 base, with 17 bases between them. Germline CDR1 SGDLS, CDR2 YYNGEE. CDR3: CASSPRRLRENTEAFF. CDR3 sequence (DNA): TGTGCCAGCAGCCCGCGAAGGCTTCGGGAGAACACTGAAGCTTTCTTT.

This chain links TRBV10-3 with TRBJ1-2; D might be TRBD1 (6 bases). This CDR3 comprises 13 residues. Deletions cut 9 bases from V and 2 bases from J, with 13 bases between. The germline V gene encodes CDR1 ENHRY and CDR2 SYGVKD. The chain's CDR3 is CAITVQGNYGYTF. The CDR3 DNA reads as TGTGCCATAACCGTCCAGGGGAACTATGGCTACACCTTC.

This clone was detected a few times. V and J are TRBV6-5 and TRBJ2-2; 7 positions agree with TRBD1. In germline, CDR1 is MNHEY, CDR2 SVGAGI. Trimming took 6 bases from V and 0 from J; bases not matched to a gene: 4. The CDR3 extends over 15 amino acids. In nucleotides, the CDR3 is TGTGCCAGCAGCCCGACAGGGACGAACACCGGGGAGCTGTTTTTT. This gives the protein CASSPTGTNTGELFF.

This sequence joins TRBV4-3 and TRBJ2-1, with D perhaps TRBD1 (5 bases). The CDR3 runs to 12 residues. The V gene's germline CDR1 is LGHNA and CDR2 YSLEER. The V end was cut by 3 bases, the J end by 10 bases, with 10 bases between. CDR3: CASSHQGNEQFF. CDR3 in DNA: TGCGCCAGCAGCCATCAGGGAAACGAGCAGTTCTTC.

This clone was detected a few times. The chain uses TRBV11-2 and TRBJ2-1; maybe TRBD2 (6 bases). Germline-derived CDR1 and CDR2 are SGHAT and FQNNGV. V lost 1 base, J lost 8 bases, and 15 bases lay in between. The CDR3 loop spans 15 amino acids. The CDR3, as DNA: TGTGCCAGCAGCTTAGCGGGAGTCACGTCTGATGAGCAGTTCTTC. It yields the protein CASSLAGVTSDEQFF.

This clone was recorded once. The genes are TRBV28 and TRBJ2-7, with TRBD1 identical over 8 bases. The length of the CDR3 is 14 residues. J gave up 4 bases and V 8 bases, and 10 bases lay outside the gene matches. Germline V CDR1 and CDR2: MDHEN, SYDVKM. CDR3 residues: CASRTGTGPYEQYF. CDR3 sequence (DNA): TGTGCCAGCCGGACCGGGACAGGACCATACGAGCAGTACTTC.

The rearrangement uses TRBV7-9 and TRBJ1-6; D gene uncertain. CDR1 and CDR2 (germline): SEHNR, FQNEAQ (reference sequence). This CDR3 region has 13 residues. Trimming took off 2 bases at V and 5 bases at J, with 4 bases between the two ends. Here the CDR3 DNA reads TGTGCCAGCAGCTTACGGGATAATTCACCCCTCCACTTT. Protein product: CASSLRDNSPLHF.

This clone was recorded once. The CDR3 DNA is TGTGCCACCCCGGGAGTTGAGACCCAGTACTTC. The encoded protein is CATPGVETQYF. The chain links TRBV24-1 to TRBJ2-5; possible D gene TRBD2, 6 bases. Deletions cut 9 bases from V and 5 bases from J, with 9 bases between. CDR1 is KGHDR and CDR2 is SFDVKD in the germline V gene. The length of the CDR3 is 11 residues.

The V gene is TRBV7-2, the J gene TRBJ2-3; 9 bases align to TRBD2. From germline, CDR1 is SGHTA and CDR2 FQGNSA. The CDR3 extends over 15 amino acids. The trim removed 1 base at V and 5 bases at J, leaving 4 bases unmatched. Here the CDR3 reads CASSLVAGGVDTQYF. As DNA, the CDR3 is TGTGCCAGCAGCTTAGTCGCGGGGGGGGTAGATACGCAGTATTTT. The full variable domain, its missing parts supplied by reference TRBV7-2 and TRBJ2-3, is GAGVSQSPSNKVTEKGKDVELRCDPISGHTALYWYRQSLGQGLEFLIYFQGNSAPDKSGLPSDRFSAERTGGSVSTLTIQRTQQEDSAVYLCASSLVAGGVDTQYFGPGTRLTVL.

The CDR3 DNA is TGTGCCACCTCCCGTGTGTTCGATGAGCAGTTCTTC. Translation: CATSRVFDEQFF. The V gene is TRBV24-1, the J gene TRBJ2-1; D is undetermined. The CDR3 consists of 12 residues. V lost 9 bases, J lost 8 bases, and 13 bases lay in between. Germline V gene sequence: CDR1 KGHDR, CDR2 SFDVKD.

The genes are TRBV5-1 and TRBJ1-1; TRBD1 aligns across 7 bases. Germline CDR1 is SGHRS and CDR2 is YFSETQ. The CDR3 has 14 amino acids. The ends lost 3 bases at V and 5 bases at J; junction bases unmatched: 7. CDR3 in amino acids: CASSSQGVGTEAFF. The CDR3, as DNA: TGCGCCAGCAGCTCTCAGGGGGTAGGGACTGAAGCTTTCTTT.

This clone was recorded only once. An end of the junction differs from the germline gene, which may be a read error. The chain carries TRBV28 and TRBJ1-2, with 12 bases lining up with TRBD1. Germline V gives CDR1 MDHEN, CDR2 SYDVKM. The CDR3 consists of 13 residues. As DNA, the CDR3 is TGTGCCAGCAGTATCGGGACAGGGGGCGTCCCGTTCTTC. Translating gives CASSIGTGGVPFF.

V usage is TRBV19 and J usage is TRBJ2-5; TRBD1 is a possible D gene (6 bases). With 4 bases removed from V and 5 bases from J, the gap between germline ends came to 17 bases. CDR1 is LNHDA and CDR2 is SQIVND in the germline V gene (reference sequence). CDR3 length equals 15 residues. As DNA, the CDR3 is TGTGCCAGTAGTAACGCGGCAGGGGTGGGGGAGACCCAGTACTTC. Translating gives CASSNAAGVGETQYF. Based on the CDR3 plus reference TRBV19 and TRBJ2-5, the full variable domain is DGGITQSPKYLFRKEGQNVTLSCEQNLNHDAMYWYRQDPGQGLRLIYYSQIVNDFQKGDIAEGYSVSREKKESFPLTVTSAQKNPTAFYLCASSNAAGVGETQYFGPGTRLLVL.

The genes are TRBV6-4 and TRBJ2-3; 8 bases fit TRBD1. The ends lost 6 bases at V and 4 bases at J; junction bases unmatched: 12. The CDR3 extends over 16 amino acids. CDR1 and CDR2 (germline): MRHNA, SNTAGT. This chain's CDR3 is CASSPRDSRGPDTQYF. The CDR3 DNA follows: TGTGCCAGCAGCCCAAGGGACTCCAGGGGGCCAGATACGCAGTATTTT.

This clone was observed a handful of times. The rearrangement uses TRBV2 and TRBJ2-7; the D gene is possibly TRBD2 (6 bases). Looked up from germline, CDR1 is SNHLY and CDR2 is FYNNEI. There are 12 residues in the CDR3. V gave up 8 bases and J gave up 3 bases, with 11 bases separating them. Here the CDR3 DNA reads TGTGCCAGCCAGGGACTGAGCTACGAGCAGTACTTC. It specifies CASQGLSYEQYF.

The rearrangement uses TRBV28 and TRBJ1-2, with D uncertain. V was pared by 2 bases and J by 1 base, with 5 bases between. Germline V CDR1 and CDR2: MDHEN, SYDVKM. This CDR3 contains 13 residues. CDR3 DNA sequence: TGTGCCAGCAGTTTACCCAATAACTATGGCTACACCTTC. This sequence encodes CASSLPNNYGYTF.

This clone occurred once. CDR3: CASSPRGNNYGYTF. The CDR3 nucleotides are TGTGCCAGCAGCCCGCGGGGTAATAACTATGGCTACACCTTC. The V gene is TRBV14, the J gene TRBJ1-2; D unresolved. The CDR3 extends over 14 amino acids. Per the germline V gene, CDR1 is SGHDN and CDR2 is FVKESK. V was shortened by 4 bases and J by 1 base, with 10 bases between the two germline ends.

The chain carries TRBV10-3 and TRBJ2-7, with TRBD1 matching over 9 bases. This CDR3 contains 14 residues. In germline, CDR1 is ENHRY, CDR2 SYGVKD. Trimming took 4 bases from V and 3 from J; bases not matched to a gene: 4. The CDR3 nucleotides are TGTGCCATCAGTGGGGACAGGGATGGCTACGAGCAGTACTTC. It translates to CAISGDRDGYEQYF.

This rearrangement joins TRBV21-1 to TRBJ1-1; the table assigns TRBD1, which was not confirmed against the DNA. TRBV21-1 is noted as a pseudogene. This CDR3 spans 15 amino acids. The CDR3 reads CASSKQGTLNTEAFF. The CDR3 region has the DNA TGTGCCAGCAGCAAACAGGGTACCCTTAACACTGAAGCTTTCTTT.

The rearrangement links TRBV6-2 or TRBV6-3 to TRBJ1-1; D possibly corresponds to TRBD1 (5 bases). V dropped 2 bases and J dropped 1 base, with 8 bases sitting between them. Germline values: CDR1 MNHEY, CDR2 SVGEGT. The length of the CDR3 is 14 residues. The chain's CDR3 is CASSYRQKNTEAFF. CDR3 nucleotides: TGTGCCAGCAGTTACCGACAGAAGAACACTGAAGCTTTCTTT.

The chain couples TRBV5-4 to TRBJ1-2; TRBD1 agrees at 9 bases. CDR3 length: 15 residues. V shed 5 bases and J 5 bases; nucleotides not matched to a gene: 10. In germline, CDR1 is SGHNT, CDR2 YYREEE (reference sequence). The CDR3 coding sequence is TGTGCCAGCAGTTCTACCAGGGACAGGGAGTATGGCTACACCTTC. Its protein product is CASSSTRDREYGYTF.

This clone has a handful of counts. The V and J genes are TRBV11-2 and TRBJ2-7; 9 bases match TRBD1. The V gene end was trimmed by 6 bases and the J gene end by 4 bases; junction bases not matched to a gene: 10. CDR3 length: 15 amino acids. Germline V gene sequence: CDR1 SGHAT, CDR2 FQNNGV. The CDR3 nucleotides read TGTGCCAGCAGGAGAACCGGGACAGGGTGGTACGAGCAGTACTTC. Its protein product is CASRRTGTGWYEQYF.